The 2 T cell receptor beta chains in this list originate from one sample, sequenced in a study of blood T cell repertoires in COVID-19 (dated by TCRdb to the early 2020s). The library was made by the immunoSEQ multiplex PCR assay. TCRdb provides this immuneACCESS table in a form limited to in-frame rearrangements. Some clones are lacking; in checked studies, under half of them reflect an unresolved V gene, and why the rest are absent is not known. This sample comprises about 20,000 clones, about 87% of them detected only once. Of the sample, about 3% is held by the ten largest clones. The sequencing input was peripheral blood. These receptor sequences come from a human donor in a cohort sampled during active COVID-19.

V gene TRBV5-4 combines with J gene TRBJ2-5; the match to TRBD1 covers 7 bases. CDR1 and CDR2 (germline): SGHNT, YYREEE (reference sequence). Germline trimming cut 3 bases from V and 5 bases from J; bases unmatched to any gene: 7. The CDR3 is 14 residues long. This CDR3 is CASSSEDRVETQYF. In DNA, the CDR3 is TGTGCCAGCAGCTCCGAAGACAGGGTTGAGACCCAGTACTTC.

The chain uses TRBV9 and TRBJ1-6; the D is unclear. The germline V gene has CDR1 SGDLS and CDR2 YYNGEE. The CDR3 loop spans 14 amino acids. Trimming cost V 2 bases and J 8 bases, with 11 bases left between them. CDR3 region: CASSVGLEDSPLHF. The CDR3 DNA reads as TGTGCCAGCAGCGTGGGTCTGGAGGATTCACCCCTCCACTTT.